Each of the 27 T cell receptor beta chains below was sequenced from the same sample in a study of PD-1 blockade in classical Hodgkin lymphoma. The data were produced by immunoSEQ multiplex PCR, yet TCRdb's version contains in-frame clones alone and is incomplete. This sample yields about 41,000 clones, of which about 74% are seen a single time; more than 20% belongs to the top ten. Each patient relapsed following autologous stem cell transplantation, and prior brentuximab vedotin exposure differed. The sequencing used peripheral blood mononuclear cells (PBMCs), collected at baseline. Receptors were obtained from a human donor with classical Hodgkin lymphoma.

The chain carries TRBV28 and TRBJ2-7; 10 bases are a match to TRBD2. This CDR3 region has 15 residues. CDR1 is MDHEN, CDR2 SYDVKM, per germline. The J segment lost 2 bases and the V segment lost 2 bases, leaving 3 bases of the junction unmatched. CDR3 protein: CASSLGLAGAYEQYF. In nucleotides, the CDR3 is TGTGCCAGCAGTTTAGGGCTAGCGGGAGCCTACGAGCAGTACTTC.

The chain recombines TRBV9 with TRBJ1-1; D uncertain. Germline V gene sequence: CDR1 SGDLS, CDR2 YYNGEE. V was trimmed by 7 bases and J by 1 base, leaving 14 bases between them. CDR3 length: 14 residues. This CDR3 reads CASASGGRNTEAFF. The CDR3 bases are TGTGCCAGCGCTTCGGGAGGGCGGAACACTGAAGCTTTCTTT.

The gene calls are TRBV10-3 and TRBJ2-2; TRBD2 matches at 9 bases. The CDR3 loop spans 16 amino acids. Looked up from germline, CDR1 is ENHRY and CDR2 is SYGVKD. J gave up 5 bases and V 7 bases, and 11 bases lay outside the gene matches. The CDR3, as DNA: TGTGCCATCACAGGGATAGCGGGAGATCGGACCGGGGAGCTGTTTTTT. Protein sequence: CAITGIAGDRTGELFF.

This clone has just a few counts. This rearrangement joins TRBV11-2 to TRBJ2-1; perhaps TRBD1 as D (6 bases). The length of the CDR3 is 14 residues. Trimming shortened V by 1 base and J by 5 bases, and 9 bases separated the two germline ends. Germline V gene lookup returns CDR1 SGHAT and CDR2 FQNNGV. Here the CDR3 reads CASSLGGQNNEQFF. The CDR3 bases are TGTGCCAGCAGCTTAGGAGGACAGAACAATGAGCAGTTCTTC. Complete variable domain (other parts from reference TRBV11-2 and TRBJ2-1): EAGVAQSPRYKIIEKRQSVAFWCNPISGHATLYWYQQILGQGPKLLIQFQNNGVVDDSQLPKDRFSAERLKGVDSTLKIQPAKLEDSAVYLCASSLGGQNNEQFFGPGTRLTVL.

This clone was seen more than once but under ten times. This sequence joins TRBV5-5 and TRBJ1-2; D is ambiguous. Per germline, CDR1 SGHKS and CDR2 YYEKEE (reference sequence). The V end was cut by 4 bases, the J end by 0 bases, with 7 bases between. This CDR3 has 13 residues. CDR3 sequence (DNA): TGTGCCAGCAGCCTCTCGGCTAACTATGGCTACACCTTC. Its protein product is CASSLSANYGYTF. Supplemented by reference TRBV5-5 and TRBJ1-2, the full variable domain reads DAGVTQSPTHLIKTRGQQVTLRCSPISGHKSVSWYQQVLGQGPQFIFQYYEKEERGRGNFPDRFSARQFPNYSSELNVNALLLGDSALYLCASSLSANYGYTFGSGTRLTVV.

This clone is termed medium-sized. J is TRBJ2-7 and V is TRBV5-4; D unresolved. The CDR3 consists of 12 residues. V lost 4 bases, J lost 4 bases, and 9 bases lay in between. Germline V gene lookup returns CDR1 SGHNT and CDR2 YYREEE (reference sequence). CDR3 DNA: TGTGCCAGCAGCGCCGTCGGTTACGAGCAGTACTTC. This sequence encodes CASSAVGYEQYF.

The rearrangement uses TRBV7-9 and TRBJ2-7, with no clear D. V shed 1 base and J shed 10 bases, with 11 bases lying between them. The germline V gene has CDR1 SEHNR and CDR2 FQNEAQ (reference sequence). The CDR3 runs 12 residues. CDR3 in DNA: TGTGCCAGCAGCTTAGATGCTTTCGGACAGTACTTC. This codes for CASSLDAFGQYF.

The chain joins TRBV9 to TRBJ1-2; TRBD1 is a possible D gene (5 bases). V gave up 0 bases and J gave up 4 bases, with 13 bases separating them. The CDR3 covers 15 residues. The germline CDR1 and CDR2 sequences are SGDLS and YYNGEE. CDR3 protein: CASSVAGVGAYGYTF. The CDR3 DNA is TGTGCCAGCAGCGTAGCGGGGGTAGGGGCCTATGGCTACACCTTC.

This sequence joins TRBV6-6 and TRBJ1-2; 7 positions agree with TRBD1. CDR1 is MNHNY and CDR2 is SVGAGI in the germline V gene (reference sequence). The CDR3 runs 14 residues. V gave up 5 bases and J gave up 7 bases; unmatched junction bases: 10. The CDR3 spells CASSGGDRDRGYTF. The CDR3 region has the DNA TGTGCCAGCAGTGGAGGCGACAGGGACCGTGGCTACACCTTC.

The chain couples TRBV6-5 to TRBJ1-1; D is unresolved. The CDR3 runs to 16 residues. V was clipped by 0 bases and J by 12 bases, with 23 bases between them. Germline lookup yields CDR1 MNHEY and CDR2 SVGAGI. Here the CDR3 reads CASSYSRADSLQVTFF. CDR3 nucleotides: TGTGCCAGCAGTTACTCTAGGGCCGATAGCCTCCAGGTGACTTTCTTT.

As DNA, the CDR3 is TGTGCCTGGAGTGTTTTGACTAGCGGGAGGGGAGGTGAGTTCTTC. It yields the protein CAWSVLTSGRGGEFF. This chain connects TRBV30 to TRBJ2-1; 14 bases line up with TRBD2. The CDR3 length is 15 residues. CDR1 is GTSNPN, CDR2 SVGIG, per germline (reference sequence). J was trimmed by 14 bases and V by 0 bases; bases with no gene match: 9.

This clone was detected ten times or more. The chain links TRBV5-4 to TRBJ2-3, with D possibly TRBD1 on 5 matching bases. CDR3 length: 17 amino acids. Germline V gene sequence: CDR1 SGHNT, CDR2 YYREEE (reference sequence). V was pared by 0 bases and J by 2 bases, with 16 bases between. The CDR3 DNA follows: TGTGCCAGCAGCTTGGGTGCGGACATTCCACTCACAGATACGCAGTATTTT. It is translated as CASSLGADIPLTDTQYF.

This clone was seen only a few times. The chain carries TRBV11-2 and TRBJ2-7, with D unclear. Germline lookup yields CDR1 SGHAT and CDR2 FQNNGV. V dropped 1 base and J dropped 0 bases, with 7 bases sitting between them. The length of the CDR3 is 14 residues. The CDR3 protein is CASSLARFSYEQYF. CDR3 nucleotides: TGTGCCAGCAGCTTAGCTCGATTCTCCTACGAGCAGTACTTC.

The rearrangement links TRBV25-1 to TRBJ2-7; the match to TRBD1 covers 8 bases. The CDR3 runs 16 residues. J gave up 1 base and V 4 bases, and 9 bases lay outside the gene matches. Germline CDR1 and CDR2: MGHDK and SYGVNS. Here the CDR3 DNA reads TGTGCCAGCAGTGCCTCGGGACAGGTCCTTTCCTACGAGCAGTACTTC. This codes for CASSASGQVLSYEQYF.

V is TRBV28 and J is TRBJ2-1; possibly TRBD2 for D (5 bases). Germline lookup yields CDR1 MDHEN and CDR2 SYDVKM. This CDR3 has 14 amino acids. V was cut by 6 bases and J by 9 bases, with 18 bases left in between. The CDR3 DNA is TGTGCCAGCAGATCCCAGAGGGCCTTCATTGAGCAGTTCTTC. Protein product: CASRSQRAFIEQFF.

The chain employs TRBV5-6 and TRBJ1-1; D not certain. V lost 3 bases and J 7 bases, leaving 10 bases between the germline ends. Germline-derived CDR1 and CDR2 are SGHDT and YYEEEE. The CDR3 is made up of 12 amino acids. The CDR3 sequence is CASSYIEVEAFF. CDR3 DNA: TGTGCCAGCAGCTATATAGAGGTTGAAGCTTTCTTT.

This rearrangement joins TRBV23-1 to TRBJ1-2; 8 bases are shared with TRBD1. TRBV23-1 is flagged as an ORF with uncertain function. Germline trimming cut 1 base from V and 7 bases from J; bases unmatched to any gene: 11. The CDR3 has 16 amino acids. CDR3 in DNA: TGCGCCAGCAGTCAATGGAATGGCAGGGGGCTTAGTGGCTACACCTTC. This gives the protein CASSQWNGRGLSGYTF.

The chain links TRBV14 to TRBJ2-7; D is perhaps TRBD1 (5 bases). Deletions cut 1 base from V and 5 bases from J, with 12 bases between. Germline V lookup: CDR1 SGHDN, CDR2 FVKESK. The CDR3 is 14 residues long. In nucleotides, the CDR3 is TGTGCCAGCAGCCAAGGGCAGGGATTCCACGAGCAGTACTTC. Its protein product is CASSQGQGFHEQYF.

The J gene is TRBJ2-1, the V gene TRBV7-8; D call uncertain. CDR1 is SGHVS and CDR2 is FQNEAQ in the germline V gene. Trimming removed 3 bases from V and 9 bases from J, with 3 bases in between. This CDR3 spans 10 amino acids. The CDR3 DNA is TGTGCCAGCAGCTTGGCTGAGCAGTTCTTC. It translates to CASSLAEQFF.

V usage is TRBV4-1 and J usage is TRBJ2-7; D possibly matches TRBD1 or TRBD2 (6 bases each). The CDR3 has 13 residues. Trimming removed 3 bases at V and 3 bases at J, with 9 bases between. The V gene's germline CDR1 is MGHRA and CDR2 YSYEKL. The CDR3 DNA reads TGCGCCAGCAGCCATGGGGGGCTCTACGAGCAGTACTTC. Translating gives CASSHGGLYEQYF.

V is TRBV7-3 and J is TRBJ2-7; 10 bases fit TRBD2. The CDR3 spans 16 residues. The germline gives CDR1 SGHTA, CDR2 FQGTGA. Trimming cost V 1 base and J 5 bases; bases outside gene matches: 8. CDR3 in DNA: TGTGCCAGCAGCTTAAAAGCGGGAGGGCCGGCAAACGAGCAGTACTTC. This encodes CASSLKAGGPANEQYF.

The chain carries TRBV28 and TRBJ1-5; 9 nucleotides align to TRBD1. Trimming at V came to 3 bases and at J to 2 bases, leaving 5 bases not matched to a gene. The CDR3 has 16 residues. Looked up from germline, CDR1 is MDHEN and CDR2 is SYDVKM. Here the CDR3 reads CASSLSWTGGNQPQHF. The CDR3 DNA is TGTGCCAGCAGTTTGAGCTGGACAGGGGGCAATCAGCCCCAGCATTTT.

This clone was recorded once. The chain combines TRBV19 with TRBJ1-5, with D hard to call. CDR1 is LNHDA, CDR2 SQIVND, per germline (reference sequence). The V end was cut by 3 bases, the J end by 0 bases, with 9 bases between. CDR3 length equals 15 residues. Here the CDR3 DNA reads TGTGCCAGTAGTATCAACCGACTTAGCAATCAGCCCCAGCATTTT. This encodes CASSINRLSNQPQHF.

The rearrangement uses TRBV18 and TRBJ1-1, with D perhaps matching TRBD1 (6 bases). Germline V gene data show CDR1 as KGHSH and CDR2 as LQKENI. The V end was cut by 1 base, the J end by 1 base, with 7 bases between. This CDR3 contains 14 residues. The CDR3 coding sequence is TGTGCCAGCTCACCACAGGGGGGGAACACTGAAGCTTTCTTT. Translation: CASSPQGGNTEAFF.

V and J are TRBV7-9 and TRBJ2-1; D may correspond to TRBD1 or TRBD2 (5 bases each). This CDR3 contains 14 residues. Trimming removed 3 bases from V and 4 bases from J, with 10 bases in between. Looked up from germline, CDR1 is SEHNR and CDR2 is FQNEAQ (reference sequence). The CDR3 nucleotides read TGTGCCAGCAGCTTGAGGGACGGGTACAATGAGCAGTTCTTC. Amino acids: CASSLRDGYNEQFF.

CDR3 sequence (DNA): TGTGCCAGCAGCCTCTATGGGACAGGGACCGGGGAGCTGTTTTTT. Translated, it gives CASSLYGTGTGELFF. The chain carries TRBV6-1 and TRBJ2-2, with 9 bases that match TRBD1. CDR1 and CDR2 from the germline V gene are MNHNS and SASEGT. The V segment lost 6 bases and the J segment 5 bases; nucleotides outside the gene matches: 7. This CDR3 comprises 15 residues.

This clone has a single count. The J gene is TRBJ2-3, the V gene TRBV7-2; possibly TRBD2 for D (6 bases). The CDR3 runs 17 residues. V was trimmed by 6 bases and J by 0 bases, leaving 19 bases between them. CDR1 and CDR2 (germline): SGHTA, FQGNSA. DNA for the CDR3: TGTGCCAGCAGTCCGAGCGGGTTTCCTATAAGCACAGATACGCAGTATTTT. It encodes CASSPSGFPISTDTQYF.